Below are 13 T cell receptor beta chains sequenced from a single sample in a study of PD-L1 blockade in urothelial cancer (dated by TCRdb to the late 2010s). The sample's time point label, in plain terms: peripheral blood 6 weeks after treatment start. The method was the immunoSEQ multiplex PCR assay. Here the immuneACCESS table is served through TCRdb, limited to in-frame sequences with V and J called. Missing clones are a known gap in these copies; in checked studies unresolved V genes cover under half, and the rest lacks a known reason. This sample has about 45,000 clones in its table, and roughly four fifths of those were observed once. Over 10% of the sample is in the top ten clones. Here the sequenced sample was PBMCs, taken around atezolizumab (anti-PD-L1) treatment. These receptors were obtained from a man between 60 and 75 years old with urothelial cancer.

The rearrangement uses TRBV5-1 and TRBJ2-2; TRBD2 agrees at 8 bases. The V and J ends lost 4 bases and 5 bases, in that order; junction bases with no gene match: 4. This CDR3 has 14 residues. Germline CDR1 reads SGHRS; CDR2 reads YFSETQ. The CDR3 sequence is CASSPGGSTGELFF. The CDR3 nucleotides read TGCGCCAGCAGCCCGGGAGGGTCAACCGGGGAGCTGTTTTTT.

The sample holds many counts of this clone. J is TRBJ2-7 and V is TRBV28, with 7 bases aligning to TRBD1. V trimming: 6 bases; J trimming: 0 bases; junction bases outside the gene matches: 8. There are 15 residues in the CDR3. Germline V CDR1 and CDR2: MDHEN, SYDVKM. In DNA, the CDR3 is TGTGCCAGCAGCCCTAGGACAGGCACCTCCTACGAGCAGTACTTC. This codes for CASSPRTGTSYEQYF.

This chain links TRBV10-2 with TRBJ2-7; maybe TRBD2 (6 bases). The germline gives CDR1 WSHSY, CDR2 SAAADI. The CDR3 extends over 16 amino acids. V was pared by 0 bases and J by 7 bases, with 19 bases between. The CDR3 nucleotides are TGCGCCAGCAGTGAGTCGACTAGAACGGGAGATAGGGAGCAGTACTTC. Its protein is CASSESTRTGDREQYF.

The CDR3 nucleotides read TGCGCCAGCGGAACCGGGACTAGGGATTTCCAAGAGACCCAGTACTTC. Translating gives CASGTGTRDFQETQYF. The chain joins TRBV5-1 to TRBJ2-5; the match to TRBD2 covers 8 bases. Germline values: CDR1 SGHRS, CDR2 YFSETQ. V lost 7 bases and J lost 1; bases outside the gene matches: 12. This CDR3 spans 16 amino acids.

J is TRBJ2-5 and V is TRBV29-1; 8 nucleotides align to TRBD1. With V trimmed by 7 bases and J by 4 bases, 8 bases remained unmatched. Germline values: CDR1 SQVTM, CDR2 ANQGSEA. The CDR3 consists of 13 residues. CDR3 protein: CSADTGGGETQYF. The CDR3 bases are TGCAGCGCGGACACAGGGGGAGGAGAGACCCAGTACTTC.

The sample holds one count of this clone. CDR3 region: CAWAPQNYGYTF. The CDR3 nucleotides are TGTGCCTGGGCCCCACAGAACTATGGCTACACCTTC. J is TRBJ1-2 and V is TRBV30, with D unresolved. Germline CDR1 reads GTSNPN; CDR2 reads SVGIG (reference sequence). The V end was cut by 5 bases, the J end by 2 bases, with 9 bases between. The CDR3 sequence is 12 residues long.

This chain links TRBV11-2 with TRBJ2-7; weak D call: TRBD1 (6 bases). V lost 3 bases and J lost 6, with 9 bases in between. Germline CDR1 is SGHAT and CDR2 is FQNNGV. CDR3 length: 12 amino acids. CDR3 sequence reads: CASSFTGTEQYF. CDR3 coding DNA: TGTGCCAGCAGCTTTACAGGGACCGAGCAGTACTTC.

The chain couples TRBV7-2 to TRBJ2-7; TRBD1 might be the D (5 bases). Trimming shortened V by 2 bases and J by 6 bases, and 14 bases separated the two germline ends. The CDR3 length is 14 residues. Germline CDR1 SGHTA, CDR2 FQGNSA. CDR3 loop: CASSLRQGNPEQYF. CDR3 DNA sequence: TGTGCCAGCAGCTTACGGCAGGGTAACCCCGAGCAGTACTTC.

The J gene is TRBJ2-7, the V gene TRBV15, with 7 bases matching TRBD1. J gave up 3 bases and V 4 bases, and 21 bases lay outside the gene matches. The V gene's germline CDR1 is LNHNV and CDR2 YYDKDF (reference sequence). The CDR3 has 19 residues. CDR3 in amino acids: CATSNGPALASGQRYEQYF. The CDR3 DNA follows: TGTGCCACCAGCAATGGACCGGCCCTAGCCTCGGGACAGCGCTACGAGCAGTACTTC.

The rearrangement links TRBV28 to TRBJ2-3, with 11 bases lining up with TRBD2. Trimming took 4 bases from V and 0 from J; bases not matched to a gene: 3. The length of the CDR3 is 16 residues. From germline, CDR1 is MDHEN and CDR2 SYDVKM. The DNA of the CDR3 is TGTGCCAGCAGTTCGTGGACTAGCGGGAGCACAGATACGCAGTATTTT. It specifies CASSSWTSGSTDTQYF.

This clone came up a few times. The chain employs TRBV7-9 and TRBJ1-2; D is perhaps TRBD1 (5 bases). The CDR3 covers 13 residues. CDR1 is SEHNR, CDR2 FQNEAQ, per germline (reference sequence). The V gene lost 5 bases and the J gene lost 4 bases, with 11 bases spanning the gap. CDR3 coding DNA: TGTGCCAGCAGCCCTGGCCAGGGCTATGGCTACACCTTC. Translation: CASSPGQGYGYTF. Full variable domain (missing parts from reference TRBV7-9 and TRBJ1-2): DTGVSQNPRHKITKRGQNVTFRCDPISEHNRLYWYRQTLGQGPEFLTYFQNEAQLEKSRLLSDRFSAERPKGSFSTLEIQRTEQGDSAMYLCASSPGQGYGYTFGSGTRLTVV.

This chain joins TRBV7-6 and TRBJ2-7, with TRBD2 identical over 9 bases. The CDR3 is 15 residues long. Germline CDR1 SGHVS, CDR2 FNYEAQ. With 5 bases clipped from V and 4 bases from J, the junction kept 9 bases outside the gene matches. The CDR3 region is CASSRIAGVLYEQYF. The CDR3 DNA reads as TGTGCCAGCAGCCGGATAGCGGGGGTCCTATACGAGCAGTACTTC.

The chain joins TRBV6-5 to TRBJ1-2; 7 bases fit TRBD1. The CDR3 length is 16 residues. V shed 0 bases and J 4 bases; nucleotides not matched to a gene: 8. Per the germline V gene, CDR1 is MNHEY and CDR2 is SVGAGI. The DNA of the CDR3 is TGTGCCAGCAGTTACTCCTCAGGGGGTTTGAGCTATGGCTACACCTTC. It translates to CASSYSSGGLSYGYTF.